Each of the 26 T cell receptor beta chains below was sequenced from the same sample in a study of cytotoxic CD8 clonotypes in ibrutinib-treated CLL. Profiled with immunoSEQ multiplex PCR; TCRdb holds only in-frame clones, not every one. The sample holds roughly 160,000 clones, approximately 80% seen once. The starting material was PBMCs, obtained after 24 months of ibrutinib treatment. These receptors originate from a human donor with chronic lymphocytic leukemia.

The chain joins TRBV27 to TRBJ2-1, with TRBD2 identical over 12 bases. This CDR3 is 15 amino acids long. Germline lookup yields CDR1 MNHEY and CDR2 SMNVEV (reference sequence). After removal of 3 bases from V and 9 bases from J, the junction contained 6 bases not matched to a gene. DNA for the CDR3: TGTGCCAGCAGTTTCTCTAGCGGGGGGGGAGGTGAGCAGTTCTTC. Translated: CASSFSSGGGGEQFF.

The chain is built from TRBV18 and TRBJ2-3; D is ambiguous. V shed 0 bases and J shed 3 bases, with 4 bases lying between them. Germline CDR1 and CDR2: KGHSH and LQKENI. CDR3 length equals 13 residues. CDR3 in amino acids: CASSPPGTDTQYF. Written as DNA, the CDR3 is TGTGCCAGCTCACCACCGGGGACAGATACGCAGTATTTT.

This chain uses TRBV7-2 with TRBJ2-3, with D perhaps being TRBD1 or TRBD2 (5 bases each). Per germline, CDR1 SGHTA and CDR2 FQGNSA. Deletions cut 5 bases from V and 3 bases from J, with 15 bases between. CDR3 size: 15 residues. CDR3 DNA sequence: TGTGCCAGCAGCCGCAGTCAGGGAGAAACAGATACGCAGTATTTT. Its protein product is CASSRSQGETDTQYF.

With respect to this clone: The same CDR3 also results from other DNA sequences found in this sample. This chain joins TRBV18 and TRBJ1-1; D gene unclear. Germline loops: CDR1 KGHSH, CDR2 LQKENI. The V end lost 2 bases, the J end lost 0 bases, and 4 bases lay between the germline ends. The CDR3 has 13 amino acids. The CDR3 loop is CASSPGLNTEAFF. In nucleotides, the CDR3 is TGTGCCAGCTCACCAGGCTTGAACACTGAAGCTTTCTTT.

This chain uses TRBV28 with TRBJ1-5, with TRBD1 identical over 7 bases. Germline V lookup: CDR1 MDHEN, CDR2 SYDVKM. V dropped 7 bases and J dropped 12; count of bases not matched to a gene: 24. This CDR3 has 17 amino acids. CDR3 protein: CASKMTGTTPNSALQHF. The CDR3 DNA is TGTGCCAGCAAAATGACAGGGACTACTCCCAATTCGGCCCTCCAGCATTTT. The full variable domain, with the rest looked up from reference TRBV28 and TRBJ1-5, is DVKVTQSSRYLVKRTGEKVFLECVQDMDHENMFWYRQDPGLGLRLIYFSYDVKMKEKGDIPEGYSVSREKKERFSLILESASTNQTSMYLCASKMTGTTPNSALQHFGDGTRLSIL.

The table lists this clone with a few counts. V gene TRBV15 combines with J gene TRBJ1-1, with TRBD1 matching 7 bases. The trim removed 5 bases at V and 6 bases at J, leaving 12 bases unmatched. Per germline, CDR1 LNHNV and CDR2 YYDKDF (reference sequence). This CDR3 comprises 15 residues. The CDR3 reads CATSYFRQGAAEAFF. As DNA, the CDR3 is TGTGCCACCAGCTACTTCAGACAGGGAGCAGCTGAAGCTTTCTTT. The full variable domain, rest sourced from reference TRBV15 and TRBJ1-1, is DAMVIQNPRYQVTQFGKPVTLSCSQTLNHNVMYWYQQKSSQAPKLLFHYYDKDFNNEADTPDNFQSRRPNTSFCFLDIRSPGLGDTAMYLCATSYFRQGAAEAFFGQGTRLTVV.

The gene calls are TRBV6-1 and TRBJ1-2; no definite D call. Germline V gene lookup returns CDR1 MNHNS and CDR2 SASEGT. The V end lost 8 bases, the J end lost 1 base, and 8 bases lay between the germline ends. This CDR3 comprises 12 residues. The CDR3 DNA is TGTGCCAGCGAAACTCATAACTATGGCTACACCTTC. It translates to CASETHNYGYTF.

The rearrangement joins TRBV28 to TRBJ1-3; 7 bases map to TRBD1. Per the germline V gene, CDR1 is MDHEN and CDR2 is SYDVKM. J gave up 2 bases and V 5 bases, and 3 bases lay outside the gene matches. The CDR3 is made up of 14 amino acids. DNA of the CDR3: TGTGCCAGCAGTCACAGGGGCCCTGGAAACACCATATATTTT. Translated, it gives CASSHRGPGNTIYF.

The chain's CDR3 is CASSLWGLAGAHEQYF. The CDR3 nucleotides read TGTGCCAGCAGTTTATGGGGACTAGCGGGAGCCCACGAGCAGTACTTC. The chain combines TRBV27 with TRBJ2-7; 14 bases match TRBD2. CDR1 MNHEY and CDR2 SMNVEV come from the germline V gene (reference sequence). The junction had 4 bases not matched to a gene; V was cut back by 1 base and J by 5 bases. The CDR3 spans 16 residues.

The J gene is TRBJ2-7, the V gene TRBV30; no reliable D call. The CDR3 runs 14 residues. V was cut by 4 bases and J by 0 bases, with 13 bases left in between. Germline CDR1 and CDR2: GTSNPN and SVGIG (reference sequence). CDR3: CAWTRWATSYEQYF. In DNA form, the CDR3 reads TGTGCCTGGACCCGATGGGCTACCTCCTACGAGCAGTACTTC.

CDR3 region: CASSRPNVGSGTQYF. In DNA, the CDR3 is TGTGCCAGCAGTCGGCCAAATGTTGGTTCGGGAACCCAGTACTTC. J is TRBJ2-5 and V is TRBV6-5; D is perhaps TRBD2 (5 bases). Germline CDR1 MNHEY, CDR2 SVGAGI. V lost 5 bases and J lost 8, with 21 bases in between. The CDR3 has 15 residues.

J is TRBJ2-4 and V is TRBV28, with 7 bases lining up with TRBD1. The CDR3 spans 20 residues. Looked up from germline, CDR1 is MDHEN and CDR2 is SYDVKM. V lost 4 bases, J lost 8 bases, and 26 bases stayed unmatched. In DNA form, the CDR3 reads TGTGCCAGCAGTTACCCACAGGGGTCAATCCCGCCGAAAAACACCTACATTCAGTACTTC. Translated: CASSYPQGSIPPKNTYIQYF.

The CDR3 nucleotides are TGTGCCAGCACCCCACGGAGGCCGGGACTGTCCCCGGGGGACACAAATGAGCAGTTCTTC. Translating it yields CASTPRRPGLSPGDTNEQFF. The gene calls are TRBV7-3 and TRBJ2-1; D possibly uses TRBD1 or TRBD2 (6 bases each). CDR1 is SGHTA, CDR2 FQGTGA, per germline. The CDR3 has 20 residues. Trimming shortened V by 7 bases and J by 7 bases, and 35 bases separated the two germline ends. Full variable domain (outside the CDR3, taken from reference TRBV7-3 and TRBJ2-1): GAGVSQTPSNKVTEKGKYVELRCDPISGHTALYWYRQSLGQGPEFLIYFQGTGAADDSGLPNDRFFAVRPEGSVSTLKIQRTERGDSAVYLCASTPRRPGLSPGDTNEQFFGPGTRLTVL.

This chain's CDR3 is CASSVQGQASSGNTIYF. CDR3 coding DNA: TGTGCCAGCAGCGTCCAGGGACAGGCGAGCTCTGGAAACACCATATATTTT. The gene calls are TRBV9 and TRBJ1-3; 8 nucleotides agree with TRBD1. With V trimmed by 2 bases and J by 0 bases, 7 bases remained unmatched. CDR3 length: 17 residues. CDR1 SGDLS and CDR2 YYNGEE come from the germline V gene.

This chain connects TRBV7-3 to TRBJ1-1; no clear D gene. Germline values: CDR1 SGHTA, CDR2 FQGTGA. V was shortened by 4 bases and J by 6 bases, with 15 bases between the two germline ends. The length of the CDR3 is 14 residues. The CDR3 DNA reads TGTGCCAGCAGCTCCTTGCCGAGGTTGGCTGAAGCTTTCTTT. Encoded protein: CASSSLPRLAEAFF.

The chain combines TRBV5-5 with TRBJ1-5, with a tentative D call TRBD1 (5 bases). CDR3 length: 16 amino acids. Trimming shortened V by 4 bases and J by 2 bases, and 16 bases separated the two germline ends. Germline values: CDR1 SGHKS, CDR2 YYEKEE (reference sequence). The CDR3 is CASSLMLGGGNQPQHF. The CDR3 DNA is TGTGCCAGCAGCCTAATGTTGGGGGGAGGCAATCAGCCCCAGCATTTT. Full variable domain (rest looked up from reference TRBV5-5 and TRBJ1-5): DAGVTQSPTHLIKTRGQQVTLRCSPISGHKSVSWYQQVLGQGPQFIFQYYEKEERGRGNFPDRFSARQFPNYSSELNVNALLLGDSALYLCASSLMLGGGNQPQHFGDGTRLSIL.

This chain joins TRBV6-5 and TRBJ2-7, with TRBD1 matching 7 bases. Germline V gene sequence: CDR1 MNHEY, CDR2 SVGAGI. The CDR3 is made up of 14 amino acids. V lost 2 bases and J lost 11; bases outside the gene matches: 12. The chain's CDR3 is CASSYEAGGTWKYF. CDR3 nucleotides: TGTGCCAGCAGTTACGAGGCAGGGGGAACTTGGAAGTACTTC.

The J gene is TRBJ2-5, the V gene TRBV15, with 7 bases identical to TRBD1. The germline gives CDR1 LNHNV, CDR2 YYDKDF (reference sequence). V dropped 0 bases and J dropped 5; count of bases not matched to a gene: 12. This CDR3 is built from 17 residues. This CDR3 reads CATSRDWGGRGMETQYF. CDR3 in DNA: TGTGCCACCAGCAGAGATTGGGGTGGCAGGGGGATGGAGACCCAGTACTTC.

The V and J genes are TRBV2 and TRBJ2-7; D is possibly TRBD2 (6 bases). Per the germline V gene, CDR1 is SNHLY and CDR2 is FYNNEI. The CDR3 contains 14 residues. V gave up 10 bases and J gave up 5 bases, with 21 bases separating them. The CDR3 is CATSGERNFNEQYF. The DNA of the CDR3 is TGTGCCACCTCGGGGGAGCGGAATTTCAACGAGCAGTACTTC.

The V call is TRBV18, the J call TRBJ1-1, with D maybe TRBD1 (5 bases). The CDR3 extends over 14 amino acids. In germline, CDR1 is KGHSH, CDR2 LQKENI. Trimming removed 6 bases at V and 1 base at J, with 12 bases between. CDR3 in DNA: TGTGCCAGCTCGTCAATGGGACCGAACACTGAAGCTTTCTTT. Translating gives CASSSMGPNTEAFF.

J is TRBJ1-2 and V is TRBV6-4; D uncertain. The CDR3 consists of 15 residues. Germline values: CDR1 MRHNA, CDR2 SNTAGT. The germline V and J ends were trimmed by 5 bases and 3 bases, with 16 bases remaining between them. CDR3 protein: CASSRRAGTDYGYTF. As DNA, the CDR3 is TGTGCCAGCAGTCGTCGCGCGGGCACCGACTATGGCTACACCTTC.

This clone is a singleton in its sample. The chain links TRBV6-5 to TRBJ1-1; TRBD1 might be the D (5 bases). The CDR3 totals 13 residues. V was cut by 5 bases and J by 6 bases, with 13 bases left in between. Germline CDR1 and CDR2: MNHEY and SVGAGI. The chain's CDR3 is CASSLQVSSEAFF. CDR3 bases: TGTGCCAGCAGTCTACAGGTTTCTTCTGAAGCTTTCTTT.

The chain combines TRBV27 with TRBJ1-6; D perhaps matches TRBD1 (5 bases). V was pared by 3 bases and J by 3 bases, with 9 bases between. This CDR3 has 15 residues. Per germline, CDR1 MNHEY and CDR2 SMNVEV (reference sequence). CDR3 amino acids: CASSFKQVYNSPLHF. In DNA form, the CDR3 reads TGTGCCAGCAGTTTTAAACAGGTCTATAATTCACCCCTCCACTTT.

The sample holds a few counts of this clone. CDR3: CASSYRETVLNTGELFF. Here the CDR3 DNA reads TGTGCCAGCAGCTACCGGGAGACCGTATTGAACACCGGGGAGCTGTTTTTT. This chain connects TRBV11-3 to TRBJ2-2; D might be TRBD2 (6 bases). The germline V gene encodes CDR1 SGHNT and CDR2 YENEEA. This CDR3 contains 17 residues. The germline V and J ends were trimmed by 4 bases and 1 base, with 16 bases remaining between them.

For the CDR3, the DNA is TGTGCCAGCAGTCCCGAGACGGACAAAGAGACCCAGTACTTC. Translated: CASSPETDKETQYF. V usage is TRBV27 and J usage is TRBJ2-5; D perhaps matches TRBD1 (5 bases). V lost 5 bases and J 3 bases, leaving 13 bases between the germline ends. The CDR3 has 14 amino acids. Germline CDR1 MNHEY, CDR2 SMNVEV (reference sequence).

This clone was picked up one time. J is TRBJ1-2 and V is TRBV10-1; 9 bases agree with TRBD1. Germline CDR1 is WNHNN and CDR2 is SYGVQD (reference sequence). The CDR3 is 15 residues long. V dropped 10 bases and J dropped 3; count of bases not matched to a gene: 12. CDR3: CATRDRVKLDYGYTF. The DNA of the CDR3 is TGCGCCACCAGGGACAGGGTAAAATTGGACTATGGCTACACCTTC.